This TCR beta chain comes out of a study of human T cells and chemical hapten exposure (dated by TCRdb to 2020 to 2023). Some background on the complete study: For sensitization, 2% DPC in acetone was applied to a roughly 2 cm by roughly 2 cm area of upper inner arm skin. Throughout the study period of around 25 weeks, patients also received therapeutic DPC doses to the scalp every week. Patch testing was done on the upper back using Finn chambers containing 0.01% DPC, and results were scored after 6 days according to International Contact Dermatitis Research Group standards. The mostly female patient cohort included alopecia areata with under or over 50% scalp involvement, alopecia totalis and alopecia universalis. Libraries were pooled for sequencing, and variation in per-sample TCR yields was attributed mainly to small differences in library volumes within the pool. In alopecia patients, the study followed how the peripheral blood TCR repertoire changed in vivo over primary and secondary sensitization to diphenylcyclopropenone (DPC), a hapten. Blood was sampled from patients pre-sensitization (week 0) and at 2, 6 and about 24 weeks after DPC sensitization. Blood for TCR sequencing was provided by twenty-nine alopecia patients at one to four time points (pre-sensitization, 2, 6 and 24 weeks).

At least ten counts were recorded for this clonotype. The antigen this receptor binds is unknown. It has no much larger one-base neighbor in the sample; base qualities were not kept. There are 12 amino acids in the CDR3, from cysteine to phenylalanine inclusive. Kept here is only the CDR3 DNA, which spans 36 bases and is read in frame from base 1. CDR1 SQVTM and CDR2 ANQGSEA are derived from the germline V gene. V is trimmed back by 7 bases and J by 1 base, and the junction contains 3 bases that no gene match accounts for. The time point label corresponds to: patch test 2, 6 weeks after DPC sensitization. The sample's treatment or condition label is to be understood as: therapeutic diphenylcyclopropenone sensitization with weekly scalp DPC. At every patch-test visit, the blood draw took place before the patch test was put on. Patients were eligible if aged 18 to 70, diagnosed with alopecia and judged suitable for DPC therapy, and pregnant patients were excluded. Total RNA was isolated from unfractionated whole blood collected in Tempus Blood RNA tubes.

The method was RACE. Sequencing relied on a NextSeq 500. During library preparation, unique molecular identifiers were attached to individual cDNA molecules so that TCRs could be counted in a quantitative, reproducible way. Both TCR alpha and TCR beta chains were sequenced from each blood RNA sample. From the authors' description of their analysis: Samples had a median of 95,638 TCRs, with a range from about 23,224 to 700,000. V, J and CDR3 annotation of the TCR reads was carried out using the Decombinator software suite. For the PS versus PT1 abundance plots, all samples were subsampled to the same number of TCRs (28,000). TCRs were defined as expanded if absent before sensitization and observed at least eight times at the 2-week time point. The public sequencing data were trimmed at Q25 with fastp and processed into clonotypes with MiXCR by TCRdb, which kept only in-frame beta chains. Every entry covers one CDR3 protein and lists the most common genes and DNA from its rows. The V and J calls come from TCRdb's annotation, not from the publication. For this sample the table gives tens of thousands of distinct CDR3 sequences, of which 5% to 8.5% were detected only once. 1% to 1.5% of the sample is in the top ten clones.

Broader findings and caveats from the paper: Repeated subsampling changed both the strength of the expansion versus patch-test correlation and the threshold at which that correlation became significant. No change with DPC sensitization was found in the number of TCRs above 1 in 1000 frequency, and no evidence of global repertoire structure alterations was found. Significantly more large CDR3 similarity clusters were formed by expanded TCRs than by pre-sensitization or healthy control sets, consistent with antigen-driven responses. Because every patient had alopecia, a presumed autoimmune disease, the patients' immune response might differ from that of healthy individuals. The number of PT1 expanded TCRs positively correlated with patch test score, significant at thresholds 8, 16 and 32 but not 4.

Sequencing used whole blood, obtained in connection with sensitization to the hapten diphenylcyclopropenone (DPC). The origin of this receptor is a woman aged 25-40 years with alopecia areata. Some clones in this sample may be carry-over from other donors' samples. Recombination joined TRBV29-1 with TRBJ2-5, with 7 central nucleotides matching TRBD1. The bases are TGCAGCGCTGGGACAGCCCAAGAGACCCAGTACTTC. It codes for CSAGTAQETQYF.